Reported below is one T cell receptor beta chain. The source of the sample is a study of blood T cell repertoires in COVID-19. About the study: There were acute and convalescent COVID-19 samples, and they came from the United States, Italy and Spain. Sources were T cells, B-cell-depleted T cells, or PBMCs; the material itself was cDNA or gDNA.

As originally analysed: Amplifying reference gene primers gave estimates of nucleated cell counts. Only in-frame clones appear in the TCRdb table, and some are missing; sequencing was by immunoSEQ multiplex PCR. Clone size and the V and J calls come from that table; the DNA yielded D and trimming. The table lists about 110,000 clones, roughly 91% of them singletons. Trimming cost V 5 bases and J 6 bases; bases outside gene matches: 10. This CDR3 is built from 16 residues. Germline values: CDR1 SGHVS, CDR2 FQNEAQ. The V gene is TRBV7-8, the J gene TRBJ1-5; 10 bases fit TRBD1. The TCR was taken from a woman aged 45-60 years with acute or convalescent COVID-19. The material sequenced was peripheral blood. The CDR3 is CASSPSGTGAGQPQHF. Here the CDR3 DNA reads TGTGCCAGCAGCCCATCCGGGACAGGGGCTGGTCAGCCCCAGCATTTT.